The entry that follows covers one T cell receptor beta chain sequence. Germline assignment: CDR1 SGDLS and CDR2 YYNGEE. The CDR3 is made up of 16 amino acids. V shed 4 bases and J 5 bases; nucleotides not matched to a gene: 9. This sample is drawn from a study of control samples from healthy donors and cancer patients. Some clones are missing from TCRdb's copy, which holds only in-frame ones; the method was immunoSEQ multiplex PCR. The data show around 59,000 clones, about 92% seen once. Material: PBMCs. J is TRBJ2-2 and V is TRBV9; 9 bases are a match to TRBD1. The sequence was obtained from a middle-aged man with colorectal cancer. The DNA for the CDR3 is TGTGCCAGCAGCCCGACGGGACAGGGTCGGACCGGGGAGCTGTTTTTT. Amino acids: CASSPTGQGRTGELFF.